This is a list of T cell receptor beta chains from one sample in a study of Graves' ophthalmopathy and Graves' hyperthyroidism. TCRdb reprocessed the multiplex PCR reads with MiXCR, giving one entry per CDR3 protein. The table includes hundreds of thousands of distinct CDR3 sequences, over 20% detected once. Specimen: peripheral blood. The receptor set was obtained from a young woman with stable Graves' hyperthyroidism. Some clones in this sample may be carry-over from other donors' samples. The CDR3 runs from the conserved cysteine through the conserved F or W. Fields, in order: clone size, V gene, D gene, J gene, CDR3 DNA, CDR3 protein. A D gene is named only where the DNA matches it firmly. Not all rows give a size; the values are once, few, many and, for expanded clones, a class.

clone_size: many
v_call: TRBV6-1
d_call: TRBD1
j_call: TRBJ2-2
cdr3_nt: TGTGCCAGCAGTGTCCGGGACAGGGGAACCACCGGGGAGCTGTTTTTT
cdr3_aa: CASSVRDRGTTGELFF

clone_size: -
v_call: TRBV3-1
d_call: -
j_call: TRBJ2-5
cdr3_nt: TGTGCCAGCAGCCAAGAGCCCCTGGGGCGGGAGACCCAGTACTTC
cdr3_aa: CASSQEPLGRETQYF

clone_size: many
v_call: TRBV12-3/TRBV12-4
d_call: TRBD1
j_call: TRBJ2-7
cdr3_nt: TGTGCCAGCAGTTCCCCCGGGACAGGGTTCTACGAGCAGTACTTC
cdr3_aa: CASSSPGTGFYEQYF

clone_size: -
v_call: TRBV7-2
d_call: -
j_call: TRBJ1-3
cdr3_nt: TGTGCCAGCGGAGGGATAACGGGAAACACCATATATTTT
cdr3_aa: CASGGITGNTIYF

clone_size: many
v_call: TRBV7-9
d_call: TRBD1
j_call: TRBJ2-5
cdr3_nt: TGTGCCAGCAGCTTGGGGCAGGGGGTGCAAGAGACCCAGTACTTC
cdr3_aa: CASSLGQGVQETQYF

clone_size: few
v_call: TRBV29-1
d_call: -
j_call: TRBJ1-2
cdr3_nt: TGCAGCGTAACACCTCAGGGAGCCCAGCATGGCTACACCTTC
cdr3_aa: CSVTPQGAQHGYTF

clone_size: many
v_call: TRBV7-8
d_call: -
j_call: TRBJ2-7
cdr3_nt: TGTGCCAGCAGCGTAACCAGGGTGACCTACGAGCAGTACTTC
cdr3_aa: CASSVTRVTYEQYF

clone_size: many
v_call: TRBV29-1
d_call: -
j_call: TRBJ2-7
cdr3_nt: TGCAGCGTACGACAGAGGAATACTTACGAGCAGTACTTC
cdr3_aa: CSVRQRNTYEQYF

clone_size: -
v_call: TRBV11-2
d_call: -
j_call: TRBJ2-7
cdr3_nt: TGTGCCAGCAGCTTAGGGGACCTCGAGCAGTACTTC
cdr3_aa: CASSLGDLEQYF

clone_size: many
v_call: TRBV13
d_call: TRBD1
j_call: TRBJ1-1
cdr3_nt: TGTGCCAGCAGCCCCGGGGACAGGGGGCACACTGAAGCTTTCTTT
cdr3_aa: CASSPGDRGHTEAFF

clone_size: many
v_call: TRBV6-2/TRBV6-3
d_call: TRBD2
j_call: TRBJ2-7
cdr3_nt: TGTGCCAGCAGTTACTATTCGACTAGCGGGGAAGGCCTGGATTACGAGCAGTACTTC
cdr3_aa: CASSYYSTSGEGLDYEQYF

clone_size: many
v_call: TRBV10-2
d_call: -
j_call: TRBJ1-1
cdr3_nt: TGCGCCAGCACCTGGACCCAAAGTAACGGGGACACTGAAGCTTTCTTT
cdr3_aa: CASTWTQSNGDTEAFF

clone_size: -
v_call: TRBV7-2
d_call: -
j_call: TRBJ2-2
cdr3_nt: TGTGCCAGCAGCTTATTTTCTCTCCCCGGGGAGCTGTTTTTT
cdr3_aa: CASSLFSLPGELFF

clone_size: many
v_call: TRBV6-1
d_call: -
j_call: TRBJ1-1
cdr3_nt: TGTGCCAGCAGACAAGTTGGGGGCACTGAAGCTTTCTTT
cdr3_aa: CASRQVGGTEAFF

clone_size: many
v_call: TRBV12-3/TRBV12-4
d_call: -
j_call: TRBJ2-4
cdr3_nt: TGTGCCAGCAGTTTCCCGGGCAAAAACATTCAGTACTTC
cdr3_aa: CASSFPGKNIQYF

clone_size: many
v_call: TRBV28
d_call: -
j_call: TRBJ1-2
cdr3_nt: TGTGCCAGCAGCCCCGGGGGGACCCACGGCTACACCTTC
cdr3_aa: CASSPGGTHGYTF

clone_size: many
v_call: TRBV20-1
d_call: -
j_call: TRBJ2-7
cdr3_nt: TGCAGTGCTAGAGGGCCCTCCATCAACTACGAGCAGTACTTC
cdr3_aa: CSARGPSINYEQYF

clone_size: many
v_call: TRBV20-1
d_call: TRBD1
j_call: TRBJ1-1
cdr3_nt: TGCAGTGCTAGAGATTTTCGGATTCGGGCAGGGGGATTGACTGAAGCTTTCTTT
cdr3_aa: CSARDFRIRAGGLTEAFF

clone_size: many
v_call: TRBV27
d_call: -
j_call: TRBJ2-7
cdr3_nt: TGTGCCAGCAGTTCCGGACAGTCCCTCTACGAGCAGTACTTC
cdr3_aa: CASSSGQSLYEQYF

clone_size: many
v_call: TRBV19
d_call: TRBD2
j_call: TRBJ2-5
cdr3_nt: TGTGCCAGTAGTAGTAGCGGGGGGGGCCAAGAGACCCAGTACTTC
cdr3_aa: CASSSSGGGQETQYF

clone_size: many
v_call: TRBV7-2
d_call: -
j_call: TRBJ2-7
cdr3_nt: TGTGCCAGCAGCCCCGACAGGACCTACTACGAGCAGTACTTC
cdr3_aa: CASSPDRTYYEQYF

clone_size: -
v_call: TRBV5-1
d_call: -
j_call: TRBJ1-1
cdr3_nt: TGCGCCAGCAGCTTGGCCAGTACCACCTATACAGCTGAAGCTTTCTTT
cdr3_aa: CASSLASTTYTAEAFF

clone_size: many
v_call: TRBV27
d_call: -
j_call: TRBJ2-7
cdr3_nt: TGTGCCAGCAGTTCCCACTCCTACGAGCAGTACTTC
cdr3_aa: CASSSHSYEQYF

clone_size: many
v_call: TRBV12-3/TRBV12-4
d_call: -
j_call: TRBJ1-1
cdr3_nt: TGTGCCAGCAGTCCATGGGACCGGCCGAGCACTGAAGCTTTCTTT
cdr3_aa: CASSPWDRPSTEAFF

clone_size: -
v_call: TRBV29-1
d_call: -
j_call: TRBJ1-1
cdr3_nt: TGCAGCGTTGCGAGTCAGCCCCACACTGAAGCTTTCTTT
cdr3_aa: CSVASQPHTEAFF

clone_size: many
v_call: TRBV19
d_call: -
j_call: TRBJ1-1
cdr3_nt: TGTGCCAGTAGTCTAAGACCGAGGATGAACACTGAAGCTTTCTTT
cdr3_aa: CASSLRPRMNTEAFF

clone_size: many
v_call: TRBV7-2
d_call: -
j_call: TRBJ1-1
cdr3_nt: TGTGCCAGCAGGCTAGGGCCTCTCGGAACTGAAGCTTTCTTT
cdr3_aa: CASRLGPLGTEAFF

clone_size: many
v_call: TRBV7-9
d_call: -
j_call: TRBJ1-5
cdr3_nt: TGTGCCAGCAGCCTGGACGCAAGCAATCAGCCCCAGCATTTT
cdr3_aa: CASSLDASNQPQHF

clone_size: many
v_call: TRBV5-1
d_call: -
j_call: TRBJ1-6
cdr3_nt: TGCGCCAGCAGCTTGGAGGAGAATTCACCCCTCCACTTT
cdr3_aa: CASSLEENSPLHF

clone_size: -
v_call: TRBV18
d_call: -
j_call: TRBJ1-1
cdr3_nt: TGTGCCAGCTCACCAATCCCCAAACTTGTGGGGACTGAAGCTTTCTTT
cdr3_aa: CASSPIPKLVGTEAFF

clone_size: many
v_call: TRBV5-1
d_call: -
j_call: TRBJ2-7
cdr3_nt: TGCGCCAGCAGCTCGACCGACAGGATCTACGAGCAGTACTTC
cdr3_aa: CASSSTDRIYEQYF

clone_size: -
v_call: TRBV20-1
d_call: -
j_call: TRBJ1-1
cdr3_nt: TGCAGTGCTAGTCAAGGGGCGCAAAACACTGAAGCTTTCTTT
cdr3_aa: CSASQGAQNTEAFF

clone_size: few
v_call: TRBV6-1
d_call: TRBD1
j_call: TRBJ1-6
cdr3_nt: TGTGCCAGCAGTGAAAAGGGGGCTCAGTCACCCCTCCACTTT
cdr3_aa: CASSEKGAQSPLHF

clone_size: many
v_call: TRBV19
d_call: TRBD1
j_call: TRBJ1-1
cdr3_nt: TGTGCCAGTAGTACCAGCCGGACAGGGGGAAGGACTGAAGCTTTCTTT
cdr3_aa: CASSTSRTGGRTEAFF

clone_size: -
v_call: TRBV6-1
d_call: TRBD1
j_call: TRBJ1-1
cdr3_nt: TGTGCCAGCAGGGCCACCGGGACAGGGGCCACTGAAGCTTTCTTT
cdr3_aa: CASRATGTGATEAFF

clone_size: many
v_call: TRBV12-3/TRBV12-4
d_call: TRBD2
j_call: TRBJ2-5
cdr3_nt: TGTGCCAGCACCTATAAGGGAGGGCGGGAGACCCAGTACTTC
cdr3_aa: CASTYKGGRETQYF

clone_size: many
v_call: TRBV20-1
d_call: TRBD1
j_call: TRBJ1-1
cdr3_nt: TGCAGTGCTCCCCATGGGACAGACACTGAAGCTTTCTTT
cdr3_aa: CSAPHGTDTEAFF

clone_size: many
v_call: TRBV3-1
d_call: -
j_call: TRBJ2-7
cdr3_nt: TGTGCCAGCAGCCGTAACAGGGAATACGAGCAGTACTTC
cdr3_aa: CASSRNREYEQYF

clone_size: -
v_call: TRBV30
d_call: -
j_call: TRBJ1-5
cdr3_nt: TGTGCCTGGAGTGTAATGGGGAGGGTTCAGCCCCAGCATTTT
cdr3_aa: CAWSVMGRVQPQHF

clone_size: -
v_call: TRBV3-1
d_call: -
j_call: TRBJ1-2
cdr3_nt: TGTGCCAGCAGCCAAGAGCAGGGGCGTACCACTTATGGCTACACCTTC
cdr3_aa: CASSQEQGRTTYGYTF

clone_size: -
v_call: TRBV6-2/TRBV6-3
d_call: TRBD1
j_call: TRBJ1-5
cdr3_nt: TGTGCCAGCAGACCTACAGGGGGAAGGGGACAGCCCCAGCATTTT
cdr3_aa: CASRPTGGRGQPQHF